The next 24 T cell receptor beta chains were all read from a single sample in a study of cytomegalovirus exposure and HLA in healthy donors. Primers for the PCR totalled 60 Vbeta and 13 Jbeta. Method: immunoSEQ multiplex PCR; TCRdb's copy keeps in-frame clones and lacks some. This table holds about 150,000 clones, about three quarters found once. The sample was PBMCs. These receptors all come from a woman aged 40-49 years in good health and CMV-seronegative.

The J gene is TRBJ2-2, the V gene TRBV9, with 12 bases fitting TRBD2. CDR1 SGDLS and CDR2 YYNGEE come from the germline V gene. This CDR3 comprises 16 residues. The junction had 8 bases not matched to a gene; V was cut back by 4 bases and J by 7 bases. The chain's CDR3 is CASSPTSGGHGGELFF. The CDR3 nucleotides read TGTGCCAGCAGCCCTACTAGCGGGGGGCATGGCGGGGAGCTGTTTTTT.

Only a few counts were recorded for this clone. The chain's CDR3 is CASSRDSRGYTF. The CDR3, as DNA: TGTGCCAGCAGCCGGGACAGCCGCGGCTACACCTTC. V and J are TRBV9 and TRBJ1-2; 7 bases map to TRBD1. The V and J ends lost 4 bases and 8 bases, in that order; junction bases with no gene match: 5. Germline lookup yields CDR1 SGDLS and CDR2 YYNGEE. The CDR3 extends over 12 amino acids.

J is TRBJ1-4 and V is TRBV19, with 9 nucleotides matching TRBD1. This CDR3 has 16 amino acids. CDR1 and CDR2 from the germline V gene are LNHDA and SQIVND (reference sequence). The trim removed 1 base at V and 6 bases at J, leaving 6 bases unmatched. CDR3 region: CASSIVPGQGYEKLFF. The DNA of the CDR3 is TGTGCCAGTAGTATAGTACCGGGACAGGGATATGAAAAACTGTTTTTT. Together with reference TRBV19 and TRBJ1-4, the CDR3 gives the full variable domain: DGGITQSPKYLFRKEGQNVTLSCEQNLNHDAMYWYRQDPGQGLRLIYYSQIVNDFQKGDIAEGYSVSREKKESFPLTVTSAQKNPTAFYLCASSIVPGQGYEKLFFGSGTQLSVL.

This chain uses TRBV6-1 with TRBJ2-1, with 7 bases fitting TRBD1. The CDR3 covers 15 residues. Germline CDR1 is MNHNS and CDR2 is SASEGT. V lost 0 bases, J lost 4 bases, and 3 bases stayed unmatched. The CDR3, as DNA: TGTGCCAGCAGTGAAGCGGCGGACAGGTACAATGAGCAGTTCTTC. Its translation: CASSEAADRYNEQFF.

This clone was observed once. The chain employs TRBV9 and TRBJ2-3; TRBD2 might be the D (5 bases). V lost 4 bases and J lost 5, with 11 bases in between. The germline V gene has CDR1 SGDLS and CDR2 YYNGEE. This CDR3 is built from 13 residues. In DNA, the CDR3 is TGTGCCAGCAGCTTTGGACTGGTAGATACGCAGTATTTT. Its protein product is CASSFGLVDTQYF. Together with reference TRBV9 and TRBJ2-3, the CDR3 gives the full variable domain: DSGVTQTPKHLITATGQRVTLRCSPRSGDLSVYWYQQSLDQGLQFLIQYYNGEERAKGNILERFSAQQFPDLHSELNLSSLELGDSALYFCASSFGLVDTQYFGPGTRLTVL.

The genes are TRBV28 and TRBJ1-2, with 8 bases matching TRBD1. V lost 2 bases to trimming and J lost 1 base; unmatched junction nucleotides: 3. Looked up from germline, CDR1 is MDHEN and CDR2 is SYDVKM. The CDR3 consists of 15 residues. CDR3 coding DNA: TGTGCCAGCAGTTTAGTGGACAGGGTTAACTATGGCTACACCTTC. Residues: CASSLVDRVNYGYTF.

This sequence joins TRBV7-2 and TRBJ1-2; 7 bases are a match to TRBD1. CDR1 SGHTA and CDR2 FQGNSA come from the germline V gene. V trimming: 5 bases; J trimming: 2 bases; junction bases outside the gene matches: 5. The CDR3 has 14 residues. CDR3: CASSPRQGNYGYTF. DNA of the CDR3: TGTGCCAGCAGCCCCCGACAGGGAAACTATGGCTACACCTTC.

The chain links TRBV20-1 to TRBJ1-2; D not certain. CDR1 is DFQATT and CDR2 is SNEGSKA in the germline V gene (reference sequence). This CDR3 comprises 10 residues. CDR3 bases: TGCAGCGCCTACAGTTATGGCTACACCTTC. Translating gives CSAYSYGYTF.

This clone has more than one count but fewer than ten. Other DNA sequences in the sample encode the same CDR3. The chain is built from TRBV19 and TRBJ2-2, with D tentatively TRBD2 (6 bases). The germline V gene encodes CDR1 LNHDA and CDR2 SQIVND (reference sequence). V lost 7 bases and J 4 bases, leaving 13 bases between the germline ends. CDR3 length: 14 residues. The CDR3 sequence is CASNPGGGTGELFF. The CDR3 DNA reads as TGTGCCAGTAATCCCGGGGGTGGCACCGGGGAGCTGTTTTTT.

This clone was picked up one time. The J gene is TRBJ2-7, the V gene TRBV28; D might be TRBD1 (5 bases). V lost 10 bases and J 0 bases, leaving 13 bases between the germline ends. Germline V gene sequence: CDR1 MDHEN, CDR2 SYDVKM. The CDR3 sequence is 13 residues long. The CDR3 protein is CATLDSRSYEQYF. CDR3 DNA: TGTGCCACCCTAGACAGTCGCTCCTACGAGCAGTACTTC.

This chain uses TRBV11-2 with TRBJ2-7, with D possibly being TRBD2 (5 bases). This CDR3 has 16 amino acids. V gave up 1 base and J gave up 0 bases, with 13 bases separating them. Germline V gene lookup returns CDR1 SGHAT and CDR2 FQNNGV. The CDR3 region has the DNA TGTGCCAGCAGCTTAGTTAGGACTCCGAGCTCCTACGAGCAGTACTTC. Its translation: CASSLVRTPSSYEQYF.

The rearrangement uses TRBV6-5 and TRBJ2-3, with TRBD2 identical over 10 bases. Unmatched junction bases numbered 4, after V lost 6 bases and J lost 4 bases. The CDR3 sequence is 14 residues long. The V gene's germline CDR1 is MNHEY and CDR2 SVGAGI. This CDR3 reads CASRDGTSADTQYF. The CDR3 DNA sequence: TGTGCCAGCAGGGATGGGACTAGCGCAGATACGCAGTATTTT.

The chain joins TRBV6-7 to TRBJ1-4, with 7 bases that match TRBD1. TRBV6-7 is filed as an ORF, its function uncertain. The J segment lost 4 bases and the V segment lost 0 bases, leaving 5 bases of the junction unmatched. This CDR3 is 16 amino acids long. CDR3 sequence reads: CASSYSPTGYNEKLFF. DNA of the CDR3: TGTGCCAGCAGTTACTCACCGACAGGGTATAATGAAAAACTGTTTTTT.

This clone showed up just a few times. This chain links TRBV5-1 with TRBJ1-2, with unresolved D. This CDR3 region has 12 residues. V was pared by 0 bases and J by 6 bases, with 6 bases between. Germline CDR1 is SGHRS and CDR2 is YFSETQ. The CDR3 protein is CASSLGGDGYTF. In DNA form, the CDR3 reads TGCGCCAGCAGCTTGGGAGGTGATGGCTACACCTTC.

The V and J genes are TRBV28 and TRBJ2-7; a weak D match, TRBD2 (6 bases). CDR1 is MDHEN, CDR2 SYDVKM, per germline. V was shortened by 5 bases and J by 3 bases, with 14 bases between the two germline ends. The CDR3 totals 14 residues. This CDR3 is CASSLPGTLYEQYF. The CDR3 coding sequence is TGTGCCAGCAGTCTACCCGGGACTCTCTACGAGCAGTACTTC.

This clone was recorded at least ten times. Other DNA variants within this sample encode the same CDR3. The chain employs TRBV5-1 and TRBJ2-1; the match to TRBD2 covers 13 bases. Looked up from germline, CDR1 is SGHRS and CDR2 is YFSETQ. The CDR3 runs 15 residues. V dropped 4 bases and J dropped 4; count of bases not matched to a gene: 2. CDR3 residues: CASSRTSGGYNEQFF. For the CDR3, the DNA is TGCGCCAGCAGCAGGACTAGCGGGGGTTACAATGAGCAGTTCTTC.

This sequence joins TRBV5-1 and TRBJ2-7; 9 nucleotides agree with TRBD1. There are 14 residues in the CDR3. CDR1 and CDR2 from the germline V gene are SGHRS and YFSETQ. The J segment lost 5 bases and the V segment lost 4 bases, leaving 7 bases of the junction unmatched. CDR3 sequence reads: CASSLWTGDNEQYF. CDR3 bases: TGCGCCAGCAGCCTTTGGACAGGGGACAACGAGCAGTACTTC. Filled out from reference TRBV5-1 and TRBJ2-7, the complete variable domain reads KAGVTQTPRYLIKTRGQQVTLSCSPISGHRSVSWYQQTPGQGLQFLFEYFSETQRNKGNFPGRFSGRQFSNSRSEMNVSTLELGDSALYLCASSLWTGDNEQYFGPGTRLTVT.

The rearrangement joins TRBV7-2 to TRBJ1-5, with 8 bases that match TRBD1. The V segment lost 5 bases and the J segment 7 bases; nucleotides outside the gene matches: 4. In germline, CDR1 is SGHTA, CDR2 FQGNSA. The CDR3 spans 13 residues. The CDR3 nucleotides are TGTGCCAGCAGCGACAGGGGTGGCCAGCCCCAGCATTTT. Translating it yields CASSDRGGQPQHF.

The rearrangement links TRBV9 to TRBJ2-3; maybe TRBD2 (5 bases). Germline-derived CDR1 and CDR2 are SGDLS and YYNGEE. CDR3 length: 15 residues. V gave up 2 bases and J gave up 2 bases, with 12 bases separating them. CDR3 sequence reads: CASSVAGLFTDTQYF. In DNA form, the CDR3 reads TGTGCCAGCAGCGTGGCAGGACTTTTCACAGATACGCAGTATTTT.

The chain is built from TRBV20-1 and TRBJ2-7; D unclear. Between the trimmed V and J ends, which lost 6 bases and 3 bases, there was a span of 6 bases. Germline assignment: CDR1 DFQATT and CDR2 SNEGSKA (reference sequence). CDR3 size: 10 residues. CDR3 amino acids: CSAISYEQYF. Here the CDR3 DNA reads TGCAGTGCCATTAGCTACGAGCAGTACTTC.

The rearrangement joins TRBV18 to TRBJ1-2; possible D gene TRBD1, 6 bases. CDR1 and CDR2 (germline): KGHSH, LQKENI. The germline V and J ends were trimmed by 5 bases and 3 bases, with 10 bases remaining between them. This CDR3 spans 13 amino acids. The DNA for the CDR3 is TGTGCCAGCTCAGCAGGGGCGGACTATGGCTACACCTTC. Amino acids: CASSAGADYGYTF.

The DNA of the CDR3 is TGTGCCAGCAGCTTAGCGGGGACTACTAACATTCAGTACTTC. Its translation: CASSLAGTTNIQYF. This chain links TRBV7-9 with TRBJ2-4, with 7 bases matching TRBD2. CDR1 SEHNR and CDR2 FQNEAQ come from the germline V gene (reference sequence). With V trimmed by 0 bases and J by 7 bases, 3 bases remained unmatched. CDR3 length: 14 amino acids.

The chain has TRBV25-1 and TRBJ2-1; no clear D. Per germline, CDR1 MGHDK and CDR2 SYGVNS. V was trimmed by 6 bases and J by 3 bases, leaving 3 bases between them. The CDR3 is 11 residues long. The CDR3 DNA is TGTGCCAGCAGCTTCTACAATGAGCAGTTCTTC. Its protein product is CASSFYNEQFF.

V is TRBV6-5 and J is TRBJ1-5; D is undetermined. The CDR3 is 13 residues long. The germline V and J ends were trimmed by 5 bases and 3 bases, with 8 bases remaining between them. CDR1 and CDR2 from the germline V gene are MNHEY and SVGAGI. DNA for the CDR3: TGTGCCAGCAGTATCTCGGTCAATCAGCCCCAGCATTTT. The encoded protein is CASSISVNQPQHF.